This entry describes one T cell receptor (beta chain). Its specificity is unknown. The sample belongs to a study of monozygotic twins with inflammatory bowel disease. Study findings and constraints: For IBD patients, clonotypes shared with others were fewer than for healthy twins, especially with disease activity. Healthy co-twins exceeded IBD patients in TCRbeta diversity as measured by inverse Simpson.

Eight cDNA synthesis reactions were run for every sample. Template-switch reactions added UMIs with a 6-nucleotide sample barcode. TCRdb reanalyzed the 5' RACE reads and collapses them to one entry per CDR3 protein, without DNA. The repertoire table contains some 200,000 distinct CDR3 sequences. Germline V gives CDR1 SGHRS, CDR2 YFSETQ. The CDR3 is 15 residues long. The chain combines TRBV5-1 with TRBJ2-2. The clonotype comes from a human donor with ulcerative colitis or Crohn's disease, or a healthy co-twin of an affected twin (not recorded which). Sample: blood. This CDR3 is CASSLAGPNTGELFF.